This T cell receptor beta chain was documented in a study of control samples from healthy donors and cancer patients. CDR3 length: 15 amino acids. From germline, CDR1 is SGHNT and CDR2 YENEEA. V gave up 3 bases and J gave up 7 bases, with 16 bases separating them. Repertoires were generated with immunoSEQ multiplex PCR, while TCRdb's copy carries only in-frame clones and drops some. Here the sample spans approximately 58,000 clones, roughly 87% being singletons. The genes are TRBV11-3 and TRBJ2-1; D is unresolved. The specimen sequenced was PBMCs. The TCR originated in a man in his sixties with head and neck cancer. CDR3 sequence: CASSLGTSDVNEQFF. In DNA, the CDR3 is TGTGCCAGCAGCTTGGGAACTTCTGACGTTAATGAGCAGTTCTTC.